This T cell receptor beta chain derives from a study of PD-1 blockade in classical Hodgkin lymphoma (dated by TCRdb to the early 2020s). Regarding the research as a whole: Nivolumab dosing was 3 mg/kg intravenously every 2 weeks, continuing until either disease progression or unacceptable toxicity. A peripheral blood immune signature of response to PD-1 blockade in classical Hodgkin lymphoma was defined using TCR beta sequencing and CyTOF. Study-wide findings and limitations: A significant rise by C4D1 was seen in CD4+ but not CD8+ TCR diversity (p=0.0027 vs p=0.16), with the rise being most apparent in complete responders (p=0.02). Diversity was lower in patients who began nivolumab less than 1 year after ASCT, so these patients were left out of later analyses to avoid confounding by immune reconstitution. Among trial patients, those achieving complete response had baseline diversity similar to that of newly diagnosed patients, while diversity was significantly lower in partial responders and progressors. The study was restricted to a single clinical trial cohort, and the causes of repertoire differences, possibly disease activity or prior therapy, were left undefined. Baseline TCR diversity was reported as lower in newly diagnosed patients than in healthy donors, and lower still in relapsed/refractory patients.

The time point label of this sample denotes: cycle 4 day 1 (C4D1), after 5 to 7 weeks of nivolumab. Every trial patient had relapsed after autologous stem cell transplantation, and cohorts A, B and C differed in prior brentuximab vedotin exposure. The trial cohort comprised 60 or so patients with relapsed/refractory classical Hodgkin lymphoma whose best overall responses were complete response, partial response or progressive disease. In the multi-cohort phase II CheckMate 205 trial, trial patients received single-agent nivolumab. Best overall response was determined by an independent review committee according to the 2007 International Working Group response criteria. Trial PBMCs were obtained immediately prior to nivolumab initiation (C1D1) and on therapy at cycle 2 day 1 and cycle 4 day 1. Peripheral blood was collected in 8 mL Vacutainer Cell Preparation Tubes, from which PBMCs were isolated by centrifugation and then cryopreserved.

The junction shows trimming of 3 bases on V and 5 bases on J, and the gene matches do not reach 7 bases of it. CDR1 SEHNR and CDR2 FQNEAQ were looked up in the germline V gene (reference sequence). The CDR3, from cysteine to phenylalanine, totals 16 residues. The kept DNA is CDR3 alone, 48 bases in frame from the first base. As to this clone: Its antigen target is currently unknown. No much larger clonotype is one base removed from it; base qualities were not supplied.

The Qiagen DNeasy kit was used to extract genomic DNA from unsorted PBMCs and from the negatively selected CD4+ and CD8+ fractions. Using primers that anneal to V and J segments, immunoSEQ multiplex PCR amplified the TCR beta CDR3 regions. A synthetic immune receptor repertoire was used to minimize amplification bias, and any residual bias was removed computationally once sequencing was done. The authors' pipeline ran thus. Repertoire diversity was quantified as the Shannon entropy index using custom Python scripts. Unsorted, CD4+ and CD8+ repertoires were examined separately, except in combined analyses, for which CD4+ and CD8+ sequences were merged in silico. A clone counted as expanded when the clone's frequency after treatment rose at least 2-fold relative to C1D1, and clones undetected at baseline were given a pseudocount of 0.5. Singleton clones were defined as clones with 0 or 1 copy at C1D1, and non-singleton clones were defined as clones with 2 or more copies. Clones expanded in unsorted samples were labelled as CD4+, CD8+ or unknown by matching protein sequences in sorted samples from the same patient. Diversity changes from C1D1 to C4D1 were tested in paired samples using Wilcoxon tests. Imported from immuneACCESS, the table was reduced by TCRdb to in-frame sequences with V and J called. These copies leave out some clones; in studies compared against another copy, an unresolved V gene accounts for under half, and the cause of the remainder is not known. Clone size and the V and J calls come from that table; the DNA yielded D and trimming. The sample profile shows tens of thousands of clones; 75% to 95% of them were found once. Around 2.9% of the sample is taken by the ten largest.

Recombination joined TRBV7-9 with TRBJ2-4, with 10 bases matching TRBD2. This TCR came from a human donor with classical Hodgkin lymphoma. Source: peripheral blood mononuclear cells (PBMCs), taken before the fourth cycle of nivolumab. At the DNA level, the sequence is TGTGCCAGCAGCTTTCAGGGGACTAGCGACCAAAACATTCAGTACTTC. The resulting protein is CASSFQGTSDQNIQYF.